The following is a T cell receptor (beta chain) sequence with its context. Its antigen remains unidentified. This CDR3 has 16 amino acids. Germline V gene lookup returns CDR1 SEHNR and CDR2 FQNEAQ (reference sequence). The V segment lost 5 bases and the J segment 5 bases; nucleotides outside the gene matches: 6. Alongside a J-beta primer mix, a sample-barcoded 5' primer served in a second PCR lasting about 7 to 12 cycles. TCRdb called the 5' RACE reads again in MiXCR, with one record for every CDR3 protein. The sample has 1.5 million to 2 million distinct CDR3 sequences, 28% seen once. These data come from a study of blood T cells in healthy people across ages. Study in general: About one barcoded beta molecule was captured per two T cells (by template switching).

Study-level findings and limits: A roughly linear fall in TCR beta diversity per million T cells was seen with increasing age. Estimates of diversity drawn from one million T cells were considered underestimates. Long-lived and aged donors differed, with more naive CD4+ cells and higher diversity in the long-lived.

V usage is TRBV7-9 and J usage is TRBJ2-5; 15 nucleotides agree with TRBD2. This clonotype was sampled from a woman in her twenties or thirties in good health. Sequencing used blood. This CDR3 is CASSASGTSGRETQYF. In nucleotides, the CDR3 is TGTGCCAGCAGCGCCTCCGGGACTAGCGGGAGGGAGACCCAGTACTTC.